Shown below are 28 T cell receptor beta chains from a single sample sequenced in a study of T cells after yellow fever vaccination. TCRdb itself ran the 5' RACE reads through MiXCR, one entry per CDR3 protein. The profile shows about 250,000 distinct CDR3 sequences, about 3.7% of them singletons. Sequencing was performed on PBMCs, taken 15 days after the yellow fever booster vaccination. Receptor source: a man aged 18 to 29 who received the YFV17D yellow fever vaccine.

This clonotype came up many times. This sequence joins TRBV20-1 and TRBJ1-3; D call uncertain. V was shortened by 0 bases and J by 4 bases, with 13 bases between the two germline ends. The CDR3 covers 15 residues. Germline assignment: CDR1 DFQATT and CDR2 SNEGSKA (reference sequence). Written as DNA, the CDR3 is TGCAGTGCTAGAGATGGGTACCTGGAGGGAAACACCATATATTTT. It yields the protein CSARDGYLEGNTIYF.

This clonotype was detected many times. The chain recombines TRBV2 with TRBJ2-1, with 7 bases matching TRBD2. Germline V gives CDR1 SNHLY, CDR2 FYNNEI. The junction had 7 bases not matched to a gene; V was cut back by 5 bases and J by 0 bases. This CDR3 spans 16 amino acids. CDR3 in amino acids: CASSRVTSLSYNEQFF. CDR3 coding DNA: TGTGCCAGCAGTCGGGTGACTAGCCTCTCCTACAATGAGCAGTTCTTC.

This clonotype was picked up many times. This chain connects TRBV12-3 or TRBV12-4 to TRBJ2-2, with a possible D match to TRBD1 (5 bases). V lost 11 bases and J 5 bases, leaving 12 bases between the germline ends. CDR3 length: 12 amino acids. As DNA, the CDR3 is TGTGCCCTGGGAAAGGGGACCGGGGAGCTGTTTTTT. Translating gives CALGKGTGELFF.

This clonotype was recorded at least ten times. The V gene is TRBV6-1, the J gene TRBJ2-7; D call uncertain. V was pared by 6 bases and J by 6 bases, with 9 bases between. The length of the CDR3 is 11 residues. CDR1 MNHNS and CDR2 SASEGT come from the germline V gene. CDR3 sequence reads: CASSPRTEQYV. The DNA for the CDR3 is TGTGCCAGCAGCCCTCGGACCGAGCAGTACGTC.

This clonotype was recorded many times. V and J are TRBV10-3 and TRBJ2-3; D gene unclear. This CDR3 region has 15 residues. Trimming removed 4 bases from V and 1 base from J, with 12 bases in between. Germline values: CDR1 ENHRY, CDR2 SYGVKD. The CDR3: CAISGVAFGTDTQYF. As DNA, the CDR3 is TGTGCCATCAGTGGGGTAGCCTTTGGCACAGATACGCAGTATTTT.

This clonotype was recorded many times. V usage is TRBV20-1 and J usage is TRBJ1-3, with a tentative D call TRBD1 (5 bases). From germline, CDR1 is DFQATT and CDR2 SNEGSKA (reference sequence). The CDR3 consists of 16 residues. The ends were cut back, 0 bases at V and 3 bases at J, with 15 bases in the middle. This chain's CDR3 is CSARELRAGHGNTIYF. CDR3 nucleotides: TGCAGTGCTAGAGAGCTCCGAGCGGGGCATGGAAACACCATATATTTT.

This clonotype was detected many times. J is TRBJ2-1 and V is TRBV5-1; the match to TRBD2 covers 9 bases. Germline trimming cut 3 bases from V and 7 bases from J; bases unmatched to any gene: 8. The germline V gene encodes CDR1 SGHRS and CDR2 YFSETQ. This CDR3 contains 15 residues. CDR3 sequence: CASSYGRSGGNEQFF. The CDR3 nucleotides are TGCGCCAGCAGCTACGGTCGAAGCGGGGGGAATGAGCAGTTCTTC.

This clonotype was observed many times. The chain carries TRBV2 and TRBJ2-1; maybe TRBD1 (6 bases). The V gene lost 7 bases and the J gene lost 2 bases, with 15 bases spanning the gap. The CDR3 has 15 amino acids. Germline V CDR1 and CDR2: SNHLY, FYNNEI. In DNA form, the CDR3 reads TGTGCCAGCACCCTCGGACCAGGGGCCTACAATGAGCAGTTCTTC. This encodes CASTLGPGAYNEQFF.

This clonotype appeared many times. V and J are TRBV10-3 and TRBJ2-2; TRBD1 matches at 9 bases. Germline CDR1 is ENHRY and CDR2 is SYGVKD. V trimming: 1 base; J trimming: 7 bases; junction bases outside the gene matches: 1. This CDR3 comprises 14 residues. CDR3 bases: TGTGCCATCAGTGAGTGGGACAGGGACGGGGAGCTGTTTTTT. As protein: CAISEWDRDGELFF.

Ten or more counts support this clonotype. The chain recombines TRBV12-3 or TRBV12-4 with TRBJ1-6, with no clear D. Trimming removed 7 bases at V and 7 bases at J, with 17 bases between. The CDR3 runs to 15 residues. This CDR3 is CASTPFGESNSPLHF. In DNA form, the CDR3 reads TGTGCCAGCACCCCATTCGGGGAGTCGAATTCACCCCTCCACTTT.

Notes on this clonotype: A much larger clonotype is one base distant, so this may be a read error. V usage is TRBV5-1 and J usage is TRBJ1-1; D gene unclear. Germline lookup yields CDR1 SGHRS and CDR2 YFSETQ. This CDR3 contains 11 residues. CDR3 amino acids: CSSSSNKRAFF. The CDR3 DNA reads as TGCTCCAGCAGCTCGAACAAGAGGGCTTTCTTT.

This clonotype was recorded at least ten times. The chain is built from TRBV7-6 and TRBJ2-1, with D perhaps TRBD1 (5 bases). V dropped 5 bases and J dropped 8 bases, with 19 bases sitting between them. Germline CDR1 and CDR2: SGHVS and FNYEAQ. This CDR3 region has 15 residues. The CDR3, as DNA: TGTGCCAGCAGCCATAGAGGTACCAGGGAAGATGAGCAGTTCTTC. Protein product: CASSHRGTREDEQFF.

In this sample, this clonotype turned up a few times. V is TRBV14 and J is TRBJ1-4, with 8 bases aligning to TRBD1. J gave up 1 base and V 5 bases, and 6 bases lay outside the gene matches. The CDR3 runs 16 residues. The germline V gene encodes CDR1 SGHDN and CDR2 FVKESK. For the CDR3, the DNA is TGTGCCAGCAGCAGCGGACAGGGAGTAACTAATGAAAAACTGTTTTTT. Amino acid sequence: CASSSGQGVTNEKLFF.

The chain joins TRBV30 to TRBJ2-7; D may correspond to TRBD1 or TRBD2 (5 bases each). Per germline, CDR1 GTSNPN and CDR2 SVGIG (reference sequence). V lost 2 bases to trimming and J lost 6 bases, with 11 bases between them. This CDR3 has 12 amino acids. The CDR3 sequence: CAWSSGTGEQYF. The CDR3 DNA is TGTGCCTGGAGTTCTGGGACGGGCGAGCAGTACTTC.

Worth noting for this clonotype: A much larger clone lies one base from this, so it may be a read error. The V and J genes are TRBV7-2 and TRBJ2-6; perhaps TRBD1 as D (6 bases). Germline V gene sequence: CDR1 SGHTA, CDR2 FQGNSA. Trimming left V 6 bases short and J 2 bases short, with 11 bases between. This CDR3 spans 15 amino acids. The DNA of the CDR3 is TGTGCCAGCAGATTATCAGGGGCTGGGGCCAACGTCCTGACTTTC. It translates to CASRLSGAGANVLTF.

This clonotype showed up many times. The chain couples TRBV7-3 to TRBJ2-5; 7 bases fit TRBD2. J lost 5 bases, V lost 4 bases, and 10 bases had no gene match. Germline V gene lookup returns CDR1 SGHTA and CDR2 FQGTGA. The CDR3 length is 15 residues. The CDR3 here is CASSSYVGGWETQYF. The CDR3 nucleotides read TGTGCCAGCAGCTCCTACGTGGGGGGGTGGGAGACCCAGTACTTC.

Only a few counts were recorded for this clonotype. V and J are TRBV5-3 and TRBJ2-2; 8 bases align to TRBD1. TRBV5-3 is filed as an ORF, its function uncertain. The CDR3 covers 16 residues. V trimming: 0 bases; J trimming: 3 bases; junction bases outside the gene matches: 4. The CDR3: CARSLANRGDTGELFF. CDR3 nucleotides: TGTGCCAGAAGCTTGGCCAACAGGGGGGACACCGGGGAGCTGTTTTTT.

The sample holds many counts of this clonotype. The chain has TRBV5-4 and TRBJ1-2; D gene uncertain. V lost 6 bases, J lost 2 bases, and 20 bases lay in between. This CDR3 region has 16 residues. Per the germline V gene, CDR1 is SGHNT and CDR2 is YYREEE (reference sequence). CDR3 in DNA: TGTGCCAGCAAGCTTGGAGGTTCAGACAAGAACTATGGCTACACCTTC. Protein: CASKLGGSDKNYGYTF. The whole variable domain, remainder taken from reference TRBV5-4 and TRBJ1-2, is ETGVTQSPTHLIKTRGQQVTLRCSSQSGHNTVSWYQQALGQGPQFIFQYYREEENGRGNFPPRFSGLQFPNYSSELNVNALELDDSALYLCASKLGGSDKNYGYTFGSGTRLTVV.

This clonotype was detected many times. The chain employs TRBV3-1 and TRBJ2-1; the D gene is possibly TRBD2 (5 bases). The ends were cut back, 4 bases at V and 4 bases at J, with 20 bases in the middle. The germline V gene encodes CDR1 LGHDT and CDR2 YNNKEL (reference sequence). The length of the CDR3 is 17 residues. CDR3 coding DNA: TGTGCCAGCAGCCTTTACCCTTTAAGCGGATTGTACAATGAGCAGTTCTTC. Protein product: CASSLYPLSGLYNEQFF.

This clonotype was detected ten times or more. The chain links TRBV6-2 or TRBV6-3 to TRBJ2-2, with TRBD1 identical over 10 bases. The ends lost 0 bases at V and 1 base at J; junction bases unmatched: 2. Germline-derived CDR1 and CDR2 are MNHEY and SVGEGT. This CDR3 has 17 residues. The CDR3 DNA follows: TGTGCCAGCAGTTACTCGGGGACAGGGGTGAACACCGGGGAGCTGTTTTTT. Its protein product is CASSYSGTGVNTGELFF.

The chain uses TRBV6-5 and TRBJ1-1; no definite D call. Germline V CDR1 and CDR2: MNHEY, SVGAGI. The germline V and J ends were trimmed by 6 bases and 5 bases, with 16 bases remaining between them. CDR3 length: 14 residues. This CDR3 is CASSQGMGNTEAFF. CDR3 DNA: TGTGCCAGCAGCCAAGGGATGGGAAATACTGAAGCTTTCTTT.

This clonotype was seen ten or more times. V is TRBV5-4 and J is TRBJ1-1; 7 nucleotides line up with TRBD1. CDR1 is SGHNT and CDR2 is YYREEE in the germline V gene (reference sequence). CDR3 length equals 15 residues. J was trimmed by 5 bases and V by 4 bases; bases with no gene match: 11. CDR3 protein: CASSRYTGAGTEAFF. The CDR3 nucleotides are TGTGCCAGCAGCCGTTATACAGGGGCGGGGACTGAAGCTTTCTTT.

There are many counts of this clonotype. V is TRBV12-3 or TRBV12-4 and J is TRBJ1-5; D is ambiguous. This CDR3 has 14 amino acids. With 8 bases removed from V and 0 bases from J, the gap between germline ends came to 11 bases. The CDR3 loop reads CASEESGSNQPQHF. The CDR3 DNA sequence: TGTGCCAGCGAGGAATCGGGTAGCAATCAGCCCCAGCATTTT.

This clonotype turned up a few times. This sequence joins TRBV5-1 and TRBJ1-2; no clear D gene. The V and J ends lost 0 bases and 1 base respectively, with 19 bases between them. This CDR3 region has 18 residues. CDR1 is SGHRS and CDR2 is YFSETQ in the germline V gene. In DNA, the CDR3 is TGCGCCAGCAGCTTGGGCCCAGGCTCAGGCTCATTTAACTATGGCTACACCTTC. It is translated as CASSLGPGSGSFNYGYTF.

This clonotype was found many times. The chain uses TRBV7-2 and TRBJ1-2; D is undetermined. V was trimmed by 4 bases and J by 0 bases, leaving 15 bases between them. The CDR3 contains 16 residues. Germline V gene data show CDR1 as SGHTA and CDR2 as FQGNSA. The chain's CDR3 is CASSSHSDGANYGYTF. CDR3 coding DNA: TGTGCCAGCAGCTCCCATTCGGACGGAGCTAACTATGGCTACACCTTC.

This clonotype was recorded at least ten times. The genes are TRBV5-4 and TRBJ2-5, with TRBD2 as a possible D gene (5 bases). Germline-derived CDR1 and CDR2 are SGHNT and YYREEE (reference sequence). V lost 0 bases, J lost 1 base, and 13 bases lay in between. This CDR3 has 16 amino acids. The CDR3 reads CASSLGLSRGQETQYF. CDR3 sequence (DNA): TGTGCCAGCAGCTTGGGGCTAAGCCGGGGCCAAGAGACCCAGTACTTC.

This clonotype has a count of ten or more. The V and J genes are TRBV5-1 and TRBJ1-1; tentative D call: TRBD1 (6 bases). This CDR3 is built from 16 residues. With 0 bases removed from V and 2 bases from J, the gap between germline ends came to 14 bases. Germline assignment: CDR1 SGHRS and CDR2 YFSETQ. CDR3 protein: CASSLAKTGLNTEAFF. In nucleotides, the CDR3 is TGCGCCAGCAGCTTGGCCAAGACAGGACTCAACACTGAAGCTTTCTTT.

This clonotype was seen repeatedly, ten times or more. CDR3 amino acids: CSVTLAGPYNEQFF. Written as DNA, the CDR3 is TGCAGCGTTACACTAGCGGGGCCATACAATGAGCAGTTCTTC. The V call is TRBV29-1, the J call TRBJ2-1; 10 bases line up with TRBD2. The CDR3 runs 14 residues. V trimming: 5 bases; J trimming: 4 bases; junction bases outside the gene matches: 5. The germline V gene encodes CDR1 SQVTM and CDR2 ANQGSEA.